The 23 T cell receptor beta chains reported below all come from one sample, sequenced in a study of vaccination and CD4 T cells after COVID-19. Oncomine TCR Beta short-read sequencing was applied to DNA from cultured CD4+ T cells. MiXCR, applied by TCRdb to the PCR reads, yields one record per CDR3 protein. The sample shows over 10,000 distinct CDR3 sequences, around 75% of them seen only once. No antigens are known for them. The treatment denotes: approximately nine-day PBMC culture with coronavirus spike peptide pools or control peptides (ViraFEST assay). Material for sequencing was CD4+ T cells from blood, cultured in vitro. All receptors come from a human donor who had recovered from COVID-19.

This clonotype is large. The J gene is TRBJ2-3, the V gene TRBV20-1, with 7 bases that match TRBD1. This CDR3 has 15 residues. V was clipped by 3 bases and J by 2 bases; unmatched bases: 8. The V gene's germline CDR1 is DFQATT and CDR2 SNEGSKA (reference sequence). This chain's CDR3 is CSASQPRGNTDTQYF. The CDR3 region has the DNA TGCAGTGCTAGTCAACCCAGGGGGAACACAGATACGCAGTATTTT.

This sequence joins TRBV7-8 and TRBJ1-6; D unresolved. This CDR3 has 15 amino acids. V was clipped by 5 bases and J by 7 bases, with 15 bases between them. From germline, CDR1 is SGHVS and CDR2 FQNEAQ. This CDR3 reads CASSLASKGNSPLHF. The CDR3 DNA sequence: TGTGCCAGCAGCCTTGCATCGAAGGGCAATTCACCCCTCCACTTT.

This chain links TRBV20-1 with TRBJ2-7, with unresolved D. Trimming left V 3 bases short and J 3 bases short, with 18 bases between. There are 15 residues in the CDR3. CDR1 is DFQATT and CDR2 is SNEGSKA in the germline V gene (reference sequence). The CDR3 is CSARPPGLLIYEQYF. CDR3 nucleotides: TGCAGTGCTAGGCCCCCAGGTCTGCTTATCTACGAGCAGTACTTC.

The chain recombines TRBV19 with TRBJ1-5, with D unclear. This CDR3 has 14 amino acids. Germline V gene data show CDR1 as LNHDA and CDR2 as SQIVND (reference sequence). Trimming removed 3 bases at V and 6 bases at J, with 12 bases between. CDR3 amino acids: CASSILGYSQPQHF. The CDR3, as DNA: TGTGCCAGTAGTATCTTGGGGTACAGTCAGCCCCAGCATTTT.

The chain couples TRBV6-5 to TRBJ2-7; possible D gene TRBD2, 7 bases. Germline V gene data show CDR1 as MNHEY and CDR2 as SVGAGI. This CDR3 has 14 amino acids. V was trimmed by 4 bases and J by 3 bases, leaving 13 bases between them. CDR3 DNA sequence: TGTGCCAGCAGTTGGGGGGGGCAGGGCTACGAGCAGTACTTC. It encodes CASSWGGQGYEQYF.

In this sample, this clonotype turned up once. The chain uses TRBV24-1 and TRBJ1-1, with D unresolved. Germline values: CDR1 KGHDR, CDR2 SFDVKD. The V end lost 5 bases, the J end lost 0 bases, and 12 bases lay between the germline ends. CDR3 length: 15 amino acids. The CDR3 region has the DNA TGTGCCACCAGTGCCGCAGGAACAATGAACACTGAAGCTTTCTTT. Translation: CATSAAGTMNTEAFF.

This rearrangement joins TRBV2 to TRBJ1-5, with 9 bases matching TRBD1. The CDR3 is made up of 14 amino acids. Per the germline V gene, CDR1 is SNHLY and CDR2 is FYNNEI. With V trimmed by 7 bases and J by 7 bases, 8 bases remained unmatched. The DNA of the CDR3 is TGTGCCAGCATGGACAGGGGCTCGAGCCAGCCCCAGCATTTT. Its translation: CASMDRGSSQPQHF.

As DNA, the CDR3 is TGCAGTGCTAGAGGGCCGGGACAGGACTCCTACGAGCAGTACTTC. Amino acids: CSARGPGQDSYEQYF. This sequence joins TRBV20-1 and TRBJ2-7; 8 bases map to TRBD1. V shed 1 base, J shed 0 bases, and the junction held 5 bases outside the gene matches. CDR1 and CDR2 from the germline V gene are DFQATT and SNEGSKA (reference sequence). The CDR3 covers 15 residues.

This clonotype has more than one count but fewer than ten. This chain connects TRBV4-2 to TRBJ1-4; D is possibly TRBD1 (6 bases). V was shortened by 6 bases and J by 5 bases, with 16 bases between the two germline ends. Germline V CDR1 and CDR2: LGHNA, YNFKEQ. There are 15 residues in the CDR3. CDR3 DNA: TGTGCCAGCAGGGGCAGGGGAACAGGCAATGAAAAACTGTTTTTT. Residues: CASRGRGTGNEKLFF.

This rearrangement joins TRBV15 to TRBJ2-7, with TRBD2 matching over 7 bases. Looked up from germline, CDR1 is LNHNV and CDR2 is YYDKDF (reference sequence). V lost 0 bases, J lost 3 bases, and 5 bases stayed unmatched. CDR3 length: 15 residues. The CDR3 spells CATSRDLPGGYEQYF. The CDR3 nucleotides read TGTGCCACCAGCAGAGATCTCCCGGGGGGCTACGAGCAGTACTTC. Full variable domain (remainder filled in from reference TRBV15 and TRBJ2-7): DAMVIQNPRYQVTQFGKPVTLSCSQTLNHNVMYWYQQKSSQAPKLLFHYYDKDFNNEADTPDNFQSRRPNTSFCFLDIRSPGLGDTAMYLCATSRDLPGGYEQYFGPGTRLTVT.

The chain is built from TRBV6-5 and TRBJ2-7; D gene ambiguous. Germline V gives CDR1 MNHEY, CDR2 SVGAGI. The CDR3 is 15 amino acids. The V end lost 4 bases, the J end lost 0 bases, and 13 bases lay between the germline ends. This CDR3 is CASSFGLPNSYEQYF. The CDR3 coding sequence is TGTGCCAGCAGTTTTGGGCTACCCAACTCCTACGAGCAGTACTTC.

The J gene is TRBJ1-2, the V gene TRBV12-3 or TRBV12-4; 8 bases map to TRBD1. Trimming cost V 3 bases and J 10 bases; bases outside gene matches: 7. CDR3 size: 13 residues. The CDR3 protein is CASSLADRAPYTF. CDR3 DNA: TGTGCCAGCAGTTTGGCGGACAGGGCGCCCTACACCTTC.

This chain connects TRBV7-9 to TRBJ1-1; tentative D call: TRBD1 (6 bases). The germline V gene has CDR1 SEHNR and CDR2 FQNEAQ (reference sequence). The CDR3 consists of 17 residues. The V end lost 5 bases, the J end lost 0 bases, and 19 bases lay between the germline ends. This CDR3 is CASSLSSRTVMNTEAFF. CDR3 in DNA: TGTGCCAGCAGCCTCAGTAGTAGGACAGTTATGAACACTGAAGCTTTCTTT.

The count of this clonotype is one. The gene calls are TRBV7-3 and TRBJ2-1, with 14 bases identical to TRBD2. CDR3 length: 17 amino acids. V trimming: 4 bases; J trimming: 6 bases; junction bases outside the gene matches: 8. Looked up from germline, CDR1 is SGHTA and CDR2 is FQGTGA. This CDR3 is CASSSRLAGGPRNEQFF. CDR3 in DNA: TGTGCCAGCAGCTCTCGACTAGCGGGGGGGCCCCGCAATGAGCAGTTCTTC.

The V gene is TRBV2, the J gene TRBJ1-6, with a tentative D call TRBD1 (6 bases). V lost 6 bases, J lost 9 bases, and 12 bases lay in between. CDR3 length: 13 residues. The germline gives CDR1 SNHLY, CDR2 FYNNEI. CDR3: CASRPGESSPLHF. CDR3 DNA: TGTGCCAGCAGACCAGGGGAAAGTTCACCCCTCCACTTT.

The V gene is TRBV2, the J gene TRBJ1-5; possible D gene TRBD1, 6 bases. V shed 4 bases and J shed 3 bases, with 10 bases lying between them. Per germline, CDR1 SNHLY and CDR2 FYNNEI. CDR3 size: 14 residues. CDR3 coding DNA: TGTGCCAGCAGTGCACAGGGTTTCAATCAGCCCCAGCATTTT. This translates into CASSAQGFNQPQHF. The whole variable domain, filled in from reference TRBV2 and TRBJ1-5, reads EPEVTQTPSHQVTQMGQEVILRCVPISNHLYFYWYRQILGQKVEFLVSFYNNEISEKSEIFDDQFSVERPDGSNFTLKIRSTKLEDSAMYFCASSAQGFNQPQHFGDGTRLSIL.

This chain uses TRBV20-1 with TRBJ2-4; 10 bases map to TRBD1. V shed 6 bases and J 2 bases; nucleotides not matched to a gene: 10. The CDR3 covers 16 residues. The germline V gene has CDR1 DFQATT and CDR2 SNEGSKA (reference sequence). The CDR3 sequence: CSAPDRGLGSKNIQYF. The DNA of the CDR3 is TGCAGTGCACCCGACAGGGGGCTCGGGTCCAAAAACATTCAGTACTTC.

The V and J genes are TRBV7-6 and TRBJ2-5; TRBD2 agrees at 9 bases. The CDR3 is 16 residues long. V trimming: 1 base; J trimming: 4 bases; junction bases outside the gene matches: 7. Germline values: CDR1 SGHVS, CDR2 FNYEAQ. The CDR3 loop is CASSLDSGGRGETQYF. Written as DNA, the CDR3 is TGTGCCAGCAGCTTAGATAGCGGGGGCCGGGGAGAGACCCAGTACTTC.

The gene calls are TRBV7-8 and TRBJ2-7; 9 nucleotides agree with TRBD1. Per the germline V gene, CDR1 is SGHVS and CDR2 is FQNEAQ. Trimming cost V 1 base and J 0 bases; bases outside gene matches: 7. CDR3 length: 17 amino acids. The CDR3 DNA reads TGTGCCAGCAGCTTAGTCGGACAGGGGATAAACTCCTACGAGCAGTACTTC. This translates into CASSLVGQGINSYEQYF.

The V and J genes are TRBV7-9 and TRBJ1-1; 8 nucleotides match TRBD1. Germline V gene lookup returns CDR1 SEHNR and CDR2 FQNEAQ (reference sequence). J was trimmed by 1 base and V by 3 bases; bases with no gene match: 1. CDR3 length: 14 residues. The CDR3 bases are TGTGCCAGCAGCTTCGGGACAGGGAACACTGAAGCTTTCTTT. Translating gives CASSFGTGNTEAFF.

The J gene is TRBJ2-1, the V gene TRBV7-2, with unresolved D. CDR3 length: 11 amino acids. Trimming removed 3 bases at V and 10 bases at J, with 7 bases between. Germline CDR1 is SGHTA and CDR2 is FQGNSA. The CDR3 sequence: CASSFSREQFF. The CDR3 nucleotides read TGTGCCAGCAGCTTCAGTAGAGAGCAGTTCTTC.

In its sample, this clonotype was seen a few times. The chain couples TRBV7-8 to TRBJ1-2; D uncertain. Per the germline V gene, CDR1 is SGHVS and CDR2 is FQNEAQ. Deletions cut 1 base from V and 4 bases from J, with 7 bases between. The CDR3 totals 13 residues. The CDR3 DNA reads as TGTGCCAGCAGCTTAGGGTCGGGCTATGGCTACACCTTC. Residues: CASSLGSGYGYTF.

The chain employs TRBV6-1 and TRBJ2-7, with TRBD1 identical over 7 bases. CDR3 size: 13 residues. Germline CDR1 and CDR2: MNHNS and SASEGT. Trimming removed 6 bases from V and 4 bases from J; junction bases left unmatched: 6. The CDR3 region has the DNA TGTGCCAGCAGAACCGGGACAGCGTACGAGCAGTACTTC. It specifies CASRTGTAYEQYF.